The rows below give T cell receptor beta chains drawn from one sample of a study of post-analysis software for immune sequencing data. TCRdb called the PCR reads again in MiXCR, with one record for every CDR3 protein. The sample has about 540,000 distinct CDR3 sequences, roughly 34% seen once. The source material was blood. These receptors all come from a girl under 18 with multiple sclerosis. Both conserved end residues are part of each CDR3. The D gene is left open where the match is weak. Some rows mark clone size as missing; the rest say once, few, many or name a class of expanded clone.

V	D	J	size	length	CDR3	DNA
TRBV20-1	.	TRBJ1-1	few	16	CSARNPDGTHDTEAFF	TGCAGTGCTAGAAACCCCGACGGAACCCACGACACTGAAGCTTTCTTT
TRBV11-2	.	TRBJ1-1	few	14	CASSLSQGRLKAFF	TGTGCCAGCAGCTTGAGTCAGGGACGACTTAAAGCTTTCTTT
TRBV20-1	.	TRBJ1-2	.	12	CSATDRNYGYTF	TGCAGTGCTACCGACAGAAACTATGGCTACACCTTC
TRBV20-1	.	TRBJ2-5	few	13	CSARLAYQETQYF	TGCAGTGCTAGACTAGCCTACCAAGAGACCCAGTACTTC
TRBV11-2	.	TRBJ2-1	.	19	CASSLPLNTGSRSYNEQFF	TGTGCCAGCAGCTTACCCCTAAATACAGGGAGTAGGTCCTACAATGAGCAGTTCTTC
TRBV5-1	.	TRBJ1-1	.	13	CASRDGGSTEAFF	TGCGCCAGCAGGGACGGGGGAAGCACTGAAGCTTTCTTT
TRBV3-1	.	TRBJ2-6	few	17	CASSLWGRGSGANVLTF	TGTGCCAGCAGCCTTTGGGGGAGAGGCTCTGGGGCCAACGTCCTGACTTTC
TRBV20-1	.	TRBJ1-1	.	15	CSARFHPGMNTEAFF	TGCAGTGCTAGATTTCATCCAGGGATGAACACTGAAGCTTTCTTT
TRBV14	.	TRBJ1-4	.	15	CASSQDVQDHEKLFF	TGTGCCAGCAGCCAAGATGTCCAGGACCATGAAAAACTGTTTTTT
TRBV5-6	TRBD1	TRBJ2-1	.	14	CASSFWTGVNEQFF	TGTGCCAGCAGCTTCTGGACAGGCGTGAATGAGCAGTTCTTC
TRBV29-1	.	TRBJ1-1	.	13	CSVDSGEANEAFF	TGCAGCGTTGACTCCGGGGAGGCCAATGAAGCTTTCTTT
TRBV11-3	.	TRBJ2-1	.	15	CASSLAGDAYNEQFF	TGTGCCAGCAGCTTAGCCGGGGACGCCTACAATGAGCAGTTCTTC
TRBV29-1	.	TRBJ2-5	.	13	CSVAAGAGETQYF	TGCAGCGTTGCGGCAGGGGCGGGGGAGACCCAGTACTTC
TRBV9	TRBD2	TRBJ2-3	few	17	CASSVGTSGGSTDTQYF	TGTGCCAGCAGCGTAGGGACTAGCGGGGGGAGCACAGATACGCAGTATTTT
TRBV24-1	.	TRBJ2-3	.	15	CATSGPGPSTDTQYF	TGTGCCACCAGTGGTCCCGGGCCCAGCACAGATACGCAGTATTTT
TRBV3-1	.	TRBJ1-1	.	15	CASSQDWGSGTEAFF	TGTGCCAGCAGCCAAGATTGGGGGTCAGGCACTGAAGCTTTCTTT
TRBV3-1	.	TRBJ2-3	.	17	CASSQVPTSLSTDTQYF	TGTGCCAGCAGCCAAGTCCCAACATCGTTGAGCACAGATACGCAGTATTTT
TRBV7-2	TRBD2	TRBJ2-1	many	15	CASSLVGTRNNEQFF	TGTGCCAGCAGCTTAGTGGGGACTAGAAACAATGAGCAGTTCTTC